These T cell receptor beta chains were read from a single sample in a study of shared clonotypes between healthy human individuals. Generated by immunoSEQ multiplex PCR, the TCRdb table keeps only in-frame clones and is missing some. The data hold 850,000 to 1,100,000 clones, with 60% to 85% observed a single time. The sample comprised memory CD4+ T cells from PBMCs. The receptors here all came from a man younger than 35 in good health. Some clones in this sample may be carry-over from other donors' samples. The CDR3 runs from the conserved cysteine through the conserved F or W. A D gene is named only where the DNA matches it firmly. A row's size may be missing; if present it is once, few, many or a size class.

V	size	J	D	DNA	CDR3
TRBV4-1	.	TRBJ2-1	.	TGCGCCAGCAGCGATCTTACAGGGAAGTTCTTC	CASSDLTGKFF
TRBV2	few	TRBJ2-7	TRBD1	TGTGCCAGCAGTGATAAAGGACAGGGATACGAGCAGTACTTC	CASSDKGQGYEQYF
TRBV10-3	many	TRBJ1-1	TRBD1	TGTGCCATTCGAGAGACAGGGGAGACTGAAGCTTTCTTT	CAIRETGETEAFF
TRBV9	.	TRBJ2-1	.	TGTGCCAGCAGCGTAGGCCCCGGGAATGAGCAGTTCTTC	CASSVGPGNEQFF
TRBV10-2	once	TRBJ2-2	.	TGCGCCAGCAGCGCCGCACGACTAGAAGGGGTAACCGGGGAGCTGTTTTTT	CASSAARLEGVTGELFF
TRBV2	once	TRBJ2-7	TRBD2	TGTGCCAGCATAAGGCGGGAGGCGAACGAGCAGTACTTC	CASIRREANEQYF
TRBV28	.	TRBJ1-2	.	TGTGCCAGCAGTCCCCCCAGGCTACCGGGGGCTGAGGGCTACACCTTC	CASSPPRLPGAEGYTF
TRBV10-3	few	TRBJ2-3	.	TGTGCCATCAGTGGGAGGGGACCGATAAGCACAGATACGCAGTATTTT	CAISGRGPISTDTQYF
TRBV5-6	.	TRBJ1-4	TRBD1	TGTGCCAGCAGCTTGGTTGGGACAGCCGTGGAAAAACTGTTTTTT	CASSLVGTAVEKLFF
TRBV9	.	TRBJ1-1	.	TGTGCCAGCAGCTCCAGACTCTACACTGAAGCTTTCTTT	CASSSRLYTEAFF
TRBV6-5	.	TRBJ1-6	.	TGTGCCAGCAGCCTCATTCGGGAGGATAATTCACCCCTCCACTTT	CASSLIREDNSPLHF
TRBV11-3	few	TRBJ2-3	.	TGTGCCAGCAGCTATACCAGGGACTTGACGCAGTATTTT	CASSYTRDLTQYF
TRBV7-9	.	TRBJ2-1	.	TGTGCCAGCAGCCAACGGGGTGAGCAGTTCTTC	CASSQRGEQFF
TRBV5-6	few	TRBJ2-7	TRBD1	TGTGCCAGCAGCCCCGGGACAGGGGTAAACGAGCAGTACTTC	CASSPGTGVNEQYF
TRBV10-3	.	TRBJ2-7	TRBD2	TGTGCCATCACCGGGAGGGGGGACTCCTACGAGCAGTACTTC	CAITGRGDSYEQYF
TRBV5-4	.	TRBJ2-3	TRBD2	TGTGCCAGCAGCTTGGGGACTAGCGGGAGGGCGGATACGCAGTATTTT	CASSLGTSGRADTQYF
TRBV9	.	TRBJ1-6	TRBD1	TGTGCCAGCAGCGACTCGGGACAGTTTTACTCACCCCTCCACTTT	CASSDSGQFYSPLHF
TRBV2	.	TRBJ1-2	.	TGTGCCAGCAAAGCCGCGGCAGGGAGTGACTACACCTTC	CASKAAAGSDYTF
TRBV7-2	.	TRBJ2-7	TRBD2	TGTGCCAGCAGCGGTAACGAGCGGGAGGCTCGGCAGTGGTACTTC	CASSGNEREARQWYF
TRBV2	.	TRBJ1-1	.	TGTGCCAGCAGCAGGGATTACACTGAAGCTTTCTTT	CASSRDYTEAFF
TRBV25-1	few	TRBJ1-2	TRBD1	TGTGCCAGCAGTGAGCCGGGACAGGGTTTCTATGGCTACACCTTC	CASSEPGQGFYGYTF
TRBV7-9	.	TRBJ2-7	TRBD1	TGTGCCAGCAGCTTGGGACAGGGGACGAGGGAGCAGTACTTC	CASSLGQGTREQYF
TRBV18	.	TRBJ2-7	.	TGTGCCAGCTCCACGGGTCAACCTTACGAGCAGTACTTC	CASSTGQPYEQYF
TRBV27	.	TRBJ1-2	.	TGTGCCAGCAGTTTAACCTTGTCTGATGGCTACACCTTC	CASSLTLSDGYTF
TRBV6-5	many	TRBJ2-5	.	TGTGCCAGCAGCCGAACCCGTGGCGGGGAGACCCAGTACTTC	CASSRTRGGETQYF
TRBV9	once	TRBJ2-2	.	TGTGCCAGCAGCGGCGGGACGTTCCGAACTAGCCGCGCGAACACCGGGGAGCTGTTTTTT	CASSGGTFRTSRANTGELFF
TRBV27	.	TRBJ2-2	.	TGTGCCAGCACCCCGGAGCAGGGGGGAAACACCGGGGAGCTGTTTTTT	CASTPEQGGNTGELFF
TRBV2	.	TRBJ2-7	TRBD1	TGTGCCAGCAGTCAGGACAGGGGTAGCGACGAGCAGTACTTC	CASSQDRGSDEQYF
TRBV11-2	.	TRBJ1-2	TRBD1	TGTGCCAGCAGCTCTCGACAGGGAAACTATGGCTACACCTTC	CASSSRQGNYGYTF
TRBV5-1	.	TRBJ2-3	TRBD1	TGCGCCAGCAGCAGGGGACAGGGGGCAACAGATACGCAGTATTTT	CASSRGQGATDTQYF
TRBV19	.	TRBJ1-1	.	TGTGCCAGTAGCATCTACACAGGGCGAAACACTGAAGCTTTCTTT	CASSIYTGRNTEAFF
TRBV9	.	TRBJ2-3	.	TGTGCCAGCAGCGATCCCAGGGGAACAGATACGCAGTATTTT	CASSDPRGTDTQYF
TRBV30	.	TRBJ1-1	.	TGTGCCGGGGCGGGGATTGAAGCTTTCTTT	CAGAGIEAFF
TRBV1	.	TRBJ2-3	.	TGCACCAGCAGCCACTTAAGGGGCGCCCCGACAGATACGCAGTATTTT	CTSSHLRGAPTDTQYF
TRBV5-5	.	TRBJ1-2	.	TGTGCCAGCAGCCCCGCCGTCGGCAGGGAGAACTATGGCTACACCTTC	CASSPAVGRENYGYTF
TRBV2	.	TRBJ2-6	.	TGTGCCAGCGGTGATAGAACTGGGGCCAACGTCCTGACTTTC	CASGDRTGANVLTF
TRBV27	many	TRBJ2-3	.	TGTGCCAGCAGTTTGGGGGATACGCAGTATTTT	CASSLGDTQYF
TRBV2	.	TRBJ2-6	TRBD2	TGTGCCGGCACTGCCCAGCGGGAGGGCGGGGCCAACGTCCTGACTTTC	CAGTAQREGGANVLTF
TRBV6-5	.	TRBJ1-2	.	TGTGCCAGCAGCCCCGGGGGGGGCGACTATGGCTACACCTTC	CASSPGGGDYGYTF
TRBV4-1	once	TRBJ2-2	TRBD2	TGCGCCAGCAGCCAAGGGGCTAGCGGATGGAACACCGGGGAGCTGTTTTTT	CASSQGASGWNTGELFF
TRBV7-3	.	TRBJ2-7	TRBD2	TGTGCCAGCAGCTTAACGCCTAGCGGGAGAGGCGAGCAGTACTTC	CASSLTPSGRGEQYF
TRBV28	.	TRBJ2-1	TRBD2	TGTGCCAGCAGCCTCCAGGGACTAGCGATCAATGAGCAGTTCTTC	CASSLQGLAINEQFF